A selection of T cell receptor beta chains follows, all from one sample in a study of T cells in Graves' hyperthyroidism and ophthalmopathy. TCRdb independently ran MiXCR on the multiplex PCR reads; one entry per CDR3 protein. This sample yields 130,000 to 150,000 distinct CDR3 sequences, of which roughly a fifth are seen a single time; about 67% belongs to the top ten. Material for sequencing was blood. All receptors come from a woman aged 45-65 years with Graves' hyperthyroidism that later progressed to Graves' ophthalmopathy. The conserved cysteine and the conserved F or W are not part of the CDR3 here. The order of the fields is V gene, CDR3 protein.

V gene: TRBV5-6; CDR3 protein: ASSTILGLAGEEQF
V gene: TRBV20-1; CDR3 protein: SANGLAGKETQY
V gene: TRBV20-1; CDR3 protein: SAQNRVGKNIQY
V gene: TRBV5-8; CDR3 protein: ASSLDRTPINEQF
V gene: TRBV11-2; CDR3 protein: ASSLPRPGPAF
V gene: TRBV28; CDR3 protein: ASTPDNRALGGYT
V gene: TRBV6-1; CDR3 protein: ASSHRGGDEKLF
V gene: TRBV6-1; CDR3 protein: ASRPSNPGNTIY
V gene: TRBV2; CDR3 protein: ASSERRSNEKLF
V gene: TRBV12-3/TRBV12-4; CDR3 protein: ASSLGARHVAF
V gene: TRBV3-1; CDR3 protein: ASSSGTSNQPQH
V gene: TRBV7-6; CDR3 protein: ASSPQTGTPYGYT
V gene: TRBV2; CDR3 protein: ASSWTGPEPQH
V gene: TRBV6-5; CDR3 protein: ASSYSDAALH
V gene: TRBV5-1; CDR3 protein: ASSLSDSRFGYT
V gene: TRBV10-3; CDR3 protein: AISEQQDTQY
V gene: TRBV7-9; CDR3 protein: ASSSASGGTYEQY
V gene: TRBV19; CDR3 protein: ASSIRARRNQPQH
V gene: TRBV28; CDR3 protein: ASSLPASGRLY
V gene: TRBV6-1; CDR3 protein: ASSLDRVSPGANVLT
V gene: TRBV28; CDR3 protein: ASSGDRGQPQH
V gene: TRBV7-9; CDR3 protein: ACAGTSGSWEQY
V gene: TRBV20-1; CDR3 protein: SASAGNTIY
V gene: TRBV20-1; CDR3 protein: SARDLGTGIRNEQF
V gene: TRBV9; CDR3 protein: ASSVGGSGGDTQY
V gene: TRBV5-1; CDR3 protein: ASSGGTGESEAF
V gene: TRBV20-1; CDR3 protein: SASRGAQRELVDTQY
V gene: TRBV28; CDR3 protein: ASTLSPWTSGRDSDTQY
V gene: TRBV27; CDR3 protein: ASSSITGLGTDTQY
V gene: TRBV6-1; CDR3 protein: ASSEVRGSLTDTQY
V gene: TRBV18; CDR3 protein: ASSPRGPGTGSTEQY
V gene: TRBV19; CDR3 protein: ASSTLWTSGSDTQY
V gene: TRBV7-3; CDR3 protein: ASSFGTDYNEQF
V gene: TRBV5-1; CDR3 protein: ASSLGGQETQY
V gene: TRBV5-5; CDR3 protein: ASSLGAGAANYGYT
V gene: TRBV7-3; CDR3 protein: ASAASGSHEQL
V gene: TRBV5-1; CDR3 protein: ASSRGLAGSYNEQF
V gene: TRBV12-3/TRBV12-4; CDR3 protein: ASSLRSNSNQPQH
V gene: TRBV19; CDR3 protein: ASSIRGLDTEAF
V gene: TRBV7-9; CDR3 protein: ASSSRGGNQPQH
V gene: TRBV6-1; CDR3 protein: ASRGGETQY
V gene: TRBV19; CDR3 protein: ASRQTAANYGYT
V gene: TRBV4-1; CDR3 protein: ASGLAGVGTGELF
V gene: TRBV5-1; CDR3 protein: ASSHLQGSNEKLF
V gene: TRBV20-1; CDR3 protein: SARDFRRDSNQPQH
V gene: TRBV12-5; CDR3 protein: ASGSTSGGAVETQY
V gene: TRBV5-1; CDR3 protein: ASSLNDQGLAGGEYKPEQF
V gene: TRBV7-2; CDR3 protein: ASSLDGNTDTQY
V gene: TRBV28; CDR3 protein: ASSSGGNDPYEQY
V gene: TRBV10-2; CDR3 protein: ASMDNQPQH
V gene: TRBV29-1; CDR3 protein: SGSGIGGYT
V gene: TRBV3-1; CDR3 protein: ASSQDRRPGQPPMNTEAF
V gene: TRBV6-1; CDR3 protein: ASRRGKGSYNSPLH
V gene: TRBV4-1; CDR3 protein: ASSQDPLNAEAF
V gene: TRBV27; CDR3 protein: ASSFLGEQY
V gene: TRBV5-1; CDR3 protein: ASSGTTGANTEAF
V gene: TRBV2; CDR3 protein: ASSEAWEGASYEQY